This TCR beta chain was obtained from a study of T cells in Graves' hyperthyroidism and ophthalmopathy (dated by TCRdb to between 2018 and 2021). Background on the whole study: Peripheral blood was collected at initial diagnosis, before any treatment. The paper reports TCR Vbeta CDR3 sequencing of about 140 peripheral blood samples: 40 or so ophthalmopathy, about 75 hyperthyroidism and 17 progressor patients. In addition, the study compared T-cell repertoires in thyroid tissue and in blood from five or six Graves' hyperthyroidism patients. Whether ophthalmopathy could be predicted prospectively was tested in an independent validation cohort made up of some 20 hyperthyroidism patients plus 17 patients who later progressed to ophthalmopathy. After sampling, hyperthyroidism patients received methimazole starting at 30 mg daily, and ophthalmopathy patients received high-dose intravenous methylprednisolone. TCR V-J signatures able to tell the groups apart were searched for in a discovery cohort of 90 to 100 patients, of whom more than 40 had Graves' ophthalmopathy and roughly 59 had stable Graves' hyperthyroidism. The 100 or so discovery patients were randomly split 7:3 into training and test sets.

On the study overall, not on this receptor specifically: Most expanded thyroid clonotypes (frequency above 0.001) were also detected in blood, suggesting blood repertoires may reflect thyroid immune responses. In cross-validation, a model built on a 13 V-J signature told ophthalmopathy apart from stable hyperthyroidism with approximately 90% sensitivity and about 81% specificity, and in testing the same model reached 80%/75%. In validation, the model predicted progression to ophthalmopathy a median of roughly 6.1 months before onset, with about 67% sensitivity and nearly 75% specificity. No statistical method was used to fix the sample size in advance, and group allocation was not hidden from the investigators.

Ophthalmopathy patients had moderately to severely active disease, with a Clinical Activity Score of 3 or more, a NOSPECS grade of 4 or more, and a disease duration of less than 3 months. Exclusion was applied to patients with uncontrolled infections, other autoimmune diseases, pregnancy or lactation. Clinical symptoms, serum thyroxine and TRAb, thyroid ultrasound, and orbital computed tomography formed the basis for the diagnoses. PBMCs were separated from 8 to 10 ml of fresh peripheral blood using Ficoll-Paque density gradient centrifugation. Trizol reagent was used to extract total RNA, and RNA quality was then checked on an Agilent 2100 Bioanalyzer. Measured from the cysteine to the phenylalanine, the CDR3 is 12 residues long. Only the CDR3 part of the read is kept: 36 bases, read in frame from the first base. The junction shows trimming of 2 bases on V and 11 bases on J, and the gene matches do not reach 7 bases of it. The germline V gene (reference sequence) gives CDR1 as DFQATT and CDR2 as SNEGSKA.

A note on this clonotype: This clone's antigen is unknown. No quality values exist for individual bases; no much larger clone is one base distant.

Amplification of TCR beta CDR3 regions was carried out from RNA transcripts. For the first round of RT-PCR on the TCR CDR3, the HTBI primer set was used together with the Qiagen OneStep RT-PCR kit. A second multiplex PCR round built the libraries, followed by size selection and purification. Sequencing of the libraries was done on an Illumina HiSeq2000 using paired-end 100 bp reads. As for the original processing: Raw data were processed with SOAPnuke, discarding reads with adapters, uncalled bases, mean Phred below 15, or no exact constant-primer or identifier match. COPE v1.2.5 was used to merge high-quality paired reads, and clonotypes were defined as unique nucleotide sequences. MiTCR v1.1 was used to align the clonotypes against IMGT TRBV, TRBD and TRBJ reference segments. Analysis was restricted to V-J combinations with a frequency above 0.0001, which covered just over 98% of repertoires. The TCS score was defined as F50 (clonal expansion) divided by E x V (chaos), with BLOSUM62-based TCRdist calculated between CDR3 peptides within each V-J. Welch's t-statistics and random forest reduced fewer than 550 V-J features to roughly 13, which were used in a naive Bayes classifier (R e1071). TCRdb took the public reads, trimmed them with fastp at Q25, ran MiXCR for clone calling and kept in-frame beta chains. CDR3 protein sequences are deduplicated, and each keeps its most common genes and DNA. TCRdb, not the authors, supplied the V and J calls. For this sample there are fewer than 250,000 distinct CDR3 sequences; around 17% appear just once. The ten largest make up more than 25% of the sample.

The clonotype comes from a young woman with Graves' ophthalmopathy. The sample comprised blood. The chain employs TRBV20-1 and TRBJ1-1; a stretch of 8 junction bases matches TRBD1. In nucleotides, the sequence is TGCAGTGCTAGATATCCGACAGGGGCGGCTTTCTTT. The encoded protein is CSARYPTGAAFF.